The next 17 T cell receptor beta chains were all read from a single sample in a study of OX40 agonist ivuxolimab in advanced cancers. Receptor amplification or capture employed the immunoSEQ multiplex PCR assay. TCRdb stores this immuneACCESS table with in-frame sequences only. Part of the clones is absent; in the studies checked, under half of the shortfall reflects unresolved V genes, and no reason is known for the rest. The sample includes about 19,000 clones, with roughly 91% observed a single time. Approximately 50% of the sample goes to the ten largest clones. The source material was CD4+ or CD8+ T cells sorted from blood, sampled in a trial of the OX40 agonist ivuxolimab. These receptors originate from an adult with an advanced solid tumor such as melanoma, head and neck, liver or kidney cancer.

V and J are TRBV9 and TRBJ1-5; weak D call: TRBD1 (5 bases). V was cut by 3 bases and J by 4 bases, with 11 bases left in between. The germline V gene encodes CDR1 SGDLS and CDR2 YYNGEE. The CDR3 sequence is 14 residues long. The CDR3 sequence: CASSASGTNQPQHF. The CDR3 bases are TGTGCCAGCAGCGCGTCCGGGACGAATCAGCCCCAGCATTTT.

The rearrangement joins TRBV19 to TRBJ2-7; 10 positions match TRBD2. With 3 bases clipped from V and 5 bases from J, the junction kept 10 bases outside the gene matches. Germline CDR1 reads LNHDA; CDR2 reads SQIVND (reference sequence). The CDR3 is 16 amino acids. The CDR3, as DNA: TGTGCCAGTAGTATTTGGACCCAGGGGACTAGCGACGAGCAGTACTTC. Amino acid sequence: CASSIWTQGTSDEQYF.

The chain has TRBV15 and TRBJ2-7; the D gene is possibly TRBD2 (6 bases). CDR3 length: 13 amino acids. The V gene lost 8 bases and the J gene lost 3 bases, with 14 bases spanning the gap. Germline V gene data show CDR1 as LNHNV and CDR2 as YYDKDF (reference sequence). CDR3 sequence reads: CATAPGLDYEQYF. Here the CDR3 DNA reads TGTGCCACCGCCCCGGGACTGGACTACGAGCAGTACTTC.

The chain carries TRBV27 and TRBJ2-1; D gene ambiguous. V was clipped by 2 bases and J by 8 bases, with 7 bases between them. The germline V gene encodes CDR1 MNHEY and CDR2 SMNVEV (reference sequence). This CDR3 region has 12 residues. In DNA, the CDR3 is TGTGCCAGCAGTTTAAGGGCCCATGAGCAGTTCTTC. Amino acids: CASSLRAHEQFF.

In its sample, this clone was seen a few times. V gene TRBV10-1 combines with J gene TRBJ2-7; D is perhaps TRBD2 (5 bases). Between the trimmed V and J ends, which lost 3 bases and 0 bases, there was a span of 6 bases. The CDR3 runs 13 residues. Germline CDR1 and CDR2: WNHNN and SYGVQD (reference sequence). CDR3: CASSDTSSYEQYF. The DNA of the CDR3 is TGCGCCAGCAGTGATACTAGCTCCTACGAGCAGTACTTC.

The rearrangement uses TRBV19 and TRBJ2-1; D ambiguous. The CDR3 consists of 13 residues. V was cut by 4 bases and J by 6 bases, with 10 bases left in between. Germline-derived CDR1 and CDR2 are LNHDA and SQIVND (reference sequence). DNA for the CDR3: TGTGCCAGTAGTACAGACTGGGGCAATGAGCAGTTCTTC. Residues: CASSTDWGNEQFF.

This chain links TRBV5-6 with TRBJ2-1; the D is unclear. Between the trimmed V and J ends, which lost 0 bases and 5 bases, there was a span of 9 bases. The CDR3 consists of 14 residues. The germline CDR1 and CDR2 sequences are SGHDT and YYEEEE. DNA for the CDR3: TGTGCCAGCAGCTTGGACGGTAGTAACAATGAGCAGTTCTTC. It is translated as CASSLDGSNNEQFF.

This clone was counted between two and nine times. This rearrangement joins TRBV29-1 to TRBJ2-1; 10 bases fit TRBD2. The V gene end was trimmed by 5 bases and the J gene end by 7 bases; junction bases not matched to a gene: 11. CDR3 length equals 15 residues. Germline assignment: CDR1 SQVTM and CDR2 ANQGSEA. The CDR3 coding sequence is TGCAGCGTTCCTGAAACTAGCGGGGTACCTAATGAGCAGTTCTTC. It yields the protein CSVPETSGVPNEQFF.

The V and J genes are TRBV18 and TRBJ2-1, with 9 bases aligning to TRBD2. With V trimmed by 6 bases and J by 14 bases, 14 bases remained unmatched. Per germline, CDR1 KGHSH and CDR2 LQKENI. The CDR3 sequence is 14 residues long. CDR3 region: CASSQEAGGGSEFF. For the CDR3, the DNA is TGTGCCAGCTCTCAAGAAGCGGGAGGAGGGTCGGAGTTCTTC.

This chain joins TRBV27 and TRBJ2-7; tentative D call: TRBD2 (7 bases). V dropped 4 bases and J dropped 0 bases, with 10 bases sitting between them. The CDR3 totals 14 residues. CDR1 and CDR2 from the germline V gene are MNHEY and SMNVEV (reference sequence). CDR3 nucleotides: TGTGCCAGCAGTTGGGGGGGGCCCTCCTACGAGCAGTACTTC. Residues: CASSWGGPSYEQYF.

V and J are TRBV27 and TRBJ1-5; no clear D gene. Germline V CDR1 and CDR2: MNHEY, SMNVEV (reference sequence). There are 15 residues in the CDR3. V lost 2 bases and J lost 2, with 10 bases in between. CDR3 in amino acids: CASSLTWTGNQPQHF. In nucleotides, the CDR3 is TGTGCCAGCAGTTTAACTTGGACGGGCAATCAGCCCCAGCATTTT.

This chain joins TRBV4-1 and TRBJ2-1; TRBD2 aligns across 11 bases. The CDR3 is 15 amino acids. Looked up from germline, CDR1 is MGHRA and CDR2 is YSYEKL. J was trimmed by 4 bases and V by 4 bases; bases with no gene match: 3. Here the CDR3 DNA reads TGCGCCAGCAGCCTGGGACTAGCGGCTTACAATGAGCAGTTCTTC. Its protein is CASSLGLAAYNEQFF.

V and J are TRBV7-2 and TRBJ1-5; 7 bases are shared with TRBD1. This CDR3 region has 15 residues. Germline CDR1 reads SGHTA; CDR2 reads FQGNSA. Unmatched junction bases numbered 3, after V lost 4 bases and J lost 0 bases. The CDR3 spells CASSSSGGSNQPQHF. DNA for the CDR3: TGTGCCAGCAGCTCATCAGGGGGTAGCAATCAGCCCCAGCATTTT.

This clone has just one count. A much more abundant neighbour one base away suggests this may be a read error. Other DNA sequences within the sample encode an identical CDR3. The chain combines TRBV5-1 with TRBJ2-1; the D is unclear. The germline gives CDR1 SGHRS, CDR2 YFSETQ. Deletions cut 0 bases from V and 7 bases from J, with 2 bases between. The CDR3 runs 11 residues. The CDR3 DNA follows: TGCGCCAGCAGCTTGGCGAATGAGCAGTTCTTC. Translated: CASSLANEQFF.

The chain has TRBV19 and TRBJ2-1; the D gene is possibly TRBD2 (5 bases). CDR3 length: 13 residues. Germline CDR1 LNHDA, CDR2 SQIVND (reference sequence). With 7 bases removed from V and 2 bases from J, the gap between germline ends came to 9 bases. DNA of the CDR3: TGTGCCAGTACCTGGGGAGCCTACAATGAGCAGTTCTTC. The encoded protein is CASTWGAYNEQFF.

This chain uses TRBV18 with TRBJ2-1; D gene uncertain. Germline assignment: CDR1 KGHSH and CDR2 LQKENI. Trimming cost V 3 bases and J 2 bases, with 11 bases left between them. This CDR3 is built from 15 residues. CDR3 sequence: CASSPDPTAYNEQFF. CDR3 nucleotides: TGTGCCAGCTCACCCGACCCCACCGCCTACAATGAGCAGTTCTTC.

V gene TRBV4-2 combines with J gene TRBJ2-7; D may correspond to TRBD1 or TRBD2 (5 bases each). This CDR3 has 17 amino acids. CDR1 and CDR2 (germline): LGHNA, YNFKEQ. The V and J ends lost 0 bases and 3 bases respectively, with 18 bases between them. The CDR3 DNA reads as TGTGCCAGCAGCCAAGACCTCCCAGGGACGGCCTACTACGAGCAGTACTTC. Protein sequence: CASSQDLPGTAYYEQYF.